This paragraph covers one T cell receptor beta chain sequence. The CDR3 is 17 amino acids. The V and J ends lost 3 bases and 3 bases respectively, with 17 bases between them. In germline, CDR1 is MNHEY, CDR2 SVGAGI. With random hexamers, roughly 0.45 to 1 ug RNA was reverse transcribed. A multiplex approach, immunoSEQ multiplex PCR, amplified TCR beta CDR3 across 54 Vbeta and 13 Jbeta. A single record per CDR3 protein comes from TCRdb applying MiXCR to the immunoSEQ multiplex PCR reads. The repertoire holds fewer than 250,000 distinct CDR3 sequences, 80% to 95% seen once, with approximately 0.13% in the top ten. The data were obtained in a study of CD8 T cells in Susac syndrome.

This clonotype originated in a human donor with multiple sclerosis. This chain uses TRBV6-5 with TRBJ2-2; the D gene is possibly TRBD2 (5 bases). Material: CD8+ T cells from PBMCs. The CDR3 loop reads CASSYPPQQEDTGELFF. CDR3 nucleotides: TGTGCCAGCAGTTATCCCCCCCAGCAGGAGGACACCGGGGAGCTGTTTTTT.